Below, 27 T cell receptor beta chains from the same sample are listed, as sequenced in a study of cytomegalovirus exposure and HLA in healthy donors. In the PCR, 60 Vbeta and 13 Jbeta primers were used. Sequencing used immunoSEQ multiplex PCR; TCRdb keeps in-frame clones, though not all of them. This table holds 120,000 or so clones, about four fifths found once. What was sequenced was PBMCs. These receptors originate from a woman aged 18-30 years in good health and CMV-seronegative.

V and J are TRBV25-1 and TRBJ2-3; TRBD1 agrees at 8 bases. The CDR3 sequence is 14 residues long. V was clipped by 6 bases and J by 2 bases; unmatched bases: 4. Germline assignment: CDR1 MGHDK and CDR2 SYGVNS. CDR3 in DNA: TGTGCCAGCAGGTCGACAGGGGCCACAGATACGCAGTATTTT. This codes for CASRSTGATDTQYF.

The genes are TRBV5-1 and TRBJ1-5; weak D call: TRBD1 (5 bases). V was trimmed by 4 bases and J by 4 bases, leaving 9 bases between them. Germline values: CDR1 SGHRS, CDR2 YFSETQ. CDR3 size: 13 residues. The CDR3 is CASSLQVNQPQHF. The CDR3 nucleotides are TGCGCCAGCAGCCTACAGGTTAATCAGCCCCAGCATTTT.

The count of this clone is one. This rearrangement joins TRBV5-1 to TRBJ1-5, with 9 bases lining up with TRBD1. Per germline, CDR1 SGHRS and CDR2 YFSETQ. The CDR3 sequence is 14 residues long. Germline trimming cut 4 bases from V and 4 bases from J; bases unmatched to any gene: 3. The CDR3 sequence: CASSAGTGNQPQHF. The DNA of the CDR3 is TGCGCCAGCAGCGCCGGGACAGGGAATCAGCCCCAGCATTTT.

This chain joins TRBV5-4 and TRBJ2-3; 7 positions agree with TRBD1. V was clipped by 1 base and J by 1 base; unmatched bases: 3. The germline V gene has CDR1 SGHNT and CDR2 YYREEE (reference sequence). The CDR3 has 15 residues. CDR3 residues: CASSLWGQRTDTQYF. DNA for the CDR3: TGTGCCAGCAGCTTGTGGGGACAGCGCACAGATACGCAGTATTTT.

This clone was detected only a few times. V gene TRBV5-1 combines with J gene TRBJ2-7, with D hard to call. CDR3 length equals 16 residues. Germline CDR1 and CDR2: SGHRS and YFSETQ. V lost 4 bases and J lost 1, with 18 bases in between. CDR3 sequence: CASSPLSSSASYEQYF. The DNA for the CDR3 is TGCGCCAGCAGCCCCCTATCAAGCTCAGCGTCCTACGAGCAGTACTTC.

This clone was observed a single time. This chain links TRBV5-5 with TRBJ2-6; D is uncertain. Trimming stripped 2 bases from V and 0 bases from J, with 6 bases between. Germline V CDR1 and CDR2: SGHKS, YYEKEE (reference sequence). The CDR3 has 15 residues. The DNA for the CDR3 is TGTGCCAGCAGCTTTATTATCTCTGGGGCCAACGTCCTGACTTTC. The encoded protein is CASSFIISGANVLTF.

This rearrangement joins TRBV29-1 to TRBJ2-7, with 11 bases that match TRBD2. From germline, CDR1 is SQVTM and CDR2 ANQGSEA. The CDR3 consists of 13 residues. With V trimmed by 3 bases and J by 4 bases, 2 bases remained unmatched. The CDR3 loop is CSVETSGMYEQYF. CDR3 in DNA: TGCAGCGTTGAGACTAGCGGGATGTACGAGCAGTACTTC.

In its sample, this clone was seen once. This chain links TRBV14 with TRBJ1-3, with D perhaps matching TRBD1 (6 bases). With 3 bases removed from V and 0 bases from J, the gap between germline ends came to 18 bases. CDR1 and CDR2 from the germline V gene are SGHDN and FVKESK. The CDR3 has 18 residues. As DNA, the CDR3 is TGTGCCAGCAGCCATTTTCCCCGGGACATCTTCTCTGGAAACACCATATATTTT. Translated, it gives CASSHFPRDIFSGNTIYF.

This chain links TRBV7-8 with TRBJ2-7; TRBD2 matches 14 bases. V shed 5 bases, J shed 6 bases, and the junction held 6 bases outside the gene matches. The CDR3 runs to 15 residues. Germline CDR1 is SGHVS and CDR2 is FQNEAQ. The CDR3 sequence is CASSVTGLAGVEQYF. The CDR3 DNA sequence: TGTGCCAGCAGCGTAACGGGACTAGCGGGGGTCGAGCAGTACTTC.

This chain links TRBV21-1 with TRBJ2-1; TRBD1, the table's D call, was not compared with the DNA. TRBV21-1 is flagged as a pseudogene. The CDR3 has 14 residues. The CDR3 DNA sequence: TGTGCCAGCAGCGGACAGGGGGCGAGGAATGAGCAGTTCTTC. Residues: CASSGQGARNEQFF.

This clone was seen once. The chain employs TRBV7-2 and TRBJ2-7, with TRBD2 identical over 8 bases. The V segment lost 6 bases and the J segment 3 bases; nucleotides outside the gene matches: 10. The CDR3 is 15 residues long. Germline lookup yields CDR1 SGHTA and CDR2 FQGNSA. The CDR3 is CASSRLSGTRYEQYF. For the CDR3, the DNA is TGTGCCAGCAGTCGACTTAGCGGGACCCGCTACGAGCAGTACTTC.

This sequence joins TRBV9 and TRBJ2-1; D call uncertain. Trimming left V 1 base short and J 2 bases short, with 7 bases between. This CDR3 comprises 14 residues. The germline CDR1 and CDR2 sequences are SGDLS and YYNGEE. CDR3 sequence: CASSVSRAYNEQFF. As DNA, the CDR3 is TGTGCCAGCAGCGTAAGTCGGGCCTACAATGAGCAGTTCTTC.

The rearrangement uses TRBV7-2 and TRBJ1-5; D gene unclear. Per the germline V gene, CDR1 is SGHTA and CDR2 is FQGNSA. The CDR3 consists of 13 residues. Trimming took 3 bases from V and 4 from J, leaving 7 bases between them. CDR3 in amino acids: CASSFERNQPQHF. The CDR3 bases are TGTGCCAGCAGCTTTGAGAGAAATCAGCCCCAGCATTTT.

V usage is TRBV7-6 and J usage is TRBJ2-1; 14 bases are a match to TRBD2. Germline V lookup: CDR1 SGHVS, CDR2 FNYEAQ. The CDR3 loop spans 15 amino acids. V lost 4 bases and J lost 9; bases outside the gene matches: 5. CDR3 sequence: CASSSTSGRAVEQFF. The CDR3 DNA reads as TGTGCCAGCAGCTCGACTAGCGGGAGGGCCGTTGAGCAGTTCTTC.

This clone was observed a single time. CDR3 protein: CASSFKRGPDTQYF. In nucleotides, the CDR3 is TGTGCCAGCAGCTTCAAGCGGGGGCCAGATACGCAGTATTTT. V gene TRBV7-2 combines with J gene TRBJ2-3; 8 bases map to TRBD2. This CDR3 region has 14 residues. Germline V gives CDR1 SGHTA, CDR2 FQGNSA. V gave up 3 bases and J gave up 4 bases; unmatched junction bases: 3.

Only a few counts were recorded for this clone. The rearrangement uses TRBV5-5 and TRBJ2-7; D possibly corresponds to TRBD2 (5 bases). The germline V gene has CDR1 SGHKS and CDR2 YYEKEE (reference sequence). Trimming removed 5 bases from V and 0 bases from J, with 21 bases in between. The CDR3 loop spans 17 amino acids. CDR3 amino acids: CASSGLNPTLSSYEQYF. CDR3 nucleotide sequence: TGTGCCAGCAGTGGACTCAATCCCACCCTGAGCTCCTACGAGCAGTACTTC.

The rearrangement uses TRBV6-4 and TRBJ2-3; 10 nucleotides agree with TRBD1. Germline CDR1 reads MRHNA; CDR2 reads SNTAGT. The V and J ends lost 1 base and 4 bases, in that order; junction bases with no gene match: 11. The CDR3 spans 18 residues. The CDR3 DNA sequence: TGTGCCAGCAGTGACTGTAGGATAGGACAGGGGGTATCAGATACGCAGTATTTT. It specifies CASSDCRIGQGVSDTQYF.

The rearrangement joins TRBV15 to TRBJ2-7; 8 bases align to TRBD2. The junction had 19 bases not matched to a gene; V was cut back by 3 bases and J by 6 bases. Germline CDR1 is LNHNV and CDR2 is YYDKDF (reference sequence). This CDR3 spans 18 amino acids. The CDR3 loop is CATSRRFLAGPLVSEQYF. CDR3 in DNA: TGTGCCACCAGCAGGAGATTTCTAGCGGGCCCTTTAGTTAGCGAGCAGTACTTC.

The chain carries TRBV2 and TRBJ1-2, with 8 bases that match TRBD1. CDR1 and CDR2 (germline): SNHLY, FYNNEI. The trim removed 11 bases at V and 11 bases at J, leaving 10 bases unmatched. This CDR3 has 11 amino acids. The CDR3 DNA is TGTGCCGGGCGGACAGGGTATATGTACACCTTC. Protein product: CAGRTGYMYTF.

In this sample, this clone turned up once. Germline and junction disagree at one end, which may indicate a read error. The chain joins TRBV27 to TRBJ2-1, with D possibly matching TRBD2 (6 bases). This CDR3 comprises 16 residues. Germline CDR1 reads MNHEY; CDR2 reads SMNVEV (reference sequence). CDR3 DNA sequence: TGTGCCGGCAGTTTCCGGCGGGGCGGCGCCTACAATGAGCAGTTCTTC. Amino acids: CAGSFRRGGAYNEQFF.

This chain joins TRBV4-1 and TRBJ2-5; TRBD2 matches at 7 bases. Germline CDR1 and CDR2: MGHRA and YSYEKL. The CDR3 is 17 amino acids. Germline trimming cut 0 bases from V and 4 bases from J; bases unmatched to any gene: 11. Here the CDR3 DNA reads TGCGCCAGCAGCCAAGAAGGCGGGAGAGCAGGTATAGAGACCCAGTACTTC. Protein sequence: CASSQEGGRAGIETQYF.

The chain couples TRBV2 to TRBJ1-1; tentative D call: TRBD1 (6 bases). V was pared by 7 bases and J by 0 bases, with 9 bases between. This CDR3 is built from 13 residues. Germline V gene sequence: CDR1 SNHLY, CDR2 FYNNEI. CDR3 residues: CASNGQLNTEAFF. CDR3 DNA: TGTGCCAGCAATGGACAGTTGAACACTGAAGCTTTCTTT.

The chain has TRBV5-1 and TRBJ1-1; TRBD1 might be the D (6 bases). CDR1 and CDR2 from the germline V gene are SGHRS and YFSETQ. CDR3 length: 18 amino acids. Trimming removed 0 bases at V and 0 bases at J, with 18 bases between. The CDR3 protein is CASSLVGVYGGMNTEAFF. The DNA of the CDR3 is TGCGCCAGCAGCTTGGTTGGGGTTTATGGGGGCATGAACACTGAAGCTTTCTTT.

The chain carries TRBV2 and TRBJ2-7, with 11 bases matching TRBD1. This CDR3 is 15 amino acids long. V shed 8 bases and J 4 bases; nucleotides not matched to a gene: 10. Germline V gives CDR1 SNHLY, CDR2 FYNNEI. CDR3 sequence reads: CASPILGTGGYEQYF. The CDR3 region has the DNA TGTGCCAGCCCAATACTTGGGACAGGGGGGTACGAGCAGTACTTC.

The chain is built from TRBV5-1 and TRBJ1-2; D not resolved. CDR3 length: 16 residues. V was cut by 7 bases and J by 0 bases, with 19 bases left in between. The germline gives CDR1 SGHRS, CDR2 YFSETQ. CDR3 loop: CASGRDGGVTNYGYTF. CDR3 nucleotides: TGCGCCAGCGGCCGGGATGGCGGGGTTACTAACTATGGCTACACCTTC. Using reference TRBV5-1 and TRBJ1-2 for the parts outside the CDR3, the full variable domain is KAGVTQTPRYLIKTRGQQVTLSCSPISGHRSVSWYQQTPGQGLQFLFEYFSETQRNKGNFPGRFSGRQFSNSRSEMNVSTLELGDSALYLCASGRDGGVTNYGYTFGSGTRLTVV.

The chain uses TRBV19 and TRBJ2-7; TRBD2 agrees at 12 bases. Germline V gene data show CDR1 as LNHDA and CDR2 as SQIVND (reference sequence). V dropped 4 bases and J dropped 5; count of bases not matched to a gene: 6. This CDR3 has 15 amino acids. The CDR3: CASSKYGLAGNEQYF. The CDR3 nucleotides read TGTGCCAGTAGTAAATATGGACTAGCGGGGAACGAGCAGTACTTC.

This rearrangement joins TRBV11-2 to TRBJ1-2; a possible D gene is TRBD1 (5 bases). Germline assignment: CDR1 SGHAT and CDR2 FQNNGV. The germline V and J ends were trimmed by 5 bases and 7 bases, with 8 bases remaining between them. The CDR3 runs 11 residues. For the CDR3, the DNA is TGTGCCAGCAGCACTACAGGTGGCTACACCTTC. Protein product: CASSTTGGYTF.